This TCR beta chain was identified in a study of Graves' ophthalmopathy and Graves' hyperthyroidism (dated by TCRdb to the late 2010s). Looking at the study overall: Peripheral blood was collected at initial diagnosis, prior to any treatment. In several hyperthyroidism patients, the T-cell repertoires found in thyroid tissue were compared with those found in blood. The study used signatures of the TCR beta repertoire to tell Graves' ophthalmopathy apart from Graves' hyperthyroidism and to predict which patients would progress to ophthalmopathy. An independent validation cohort was composed of 18 hyperthyroidism patients and 15 to 17 patients who later progressed from hyperthyroidism to ophthalmopathy. To explore V-J signatures distinguishing ophthalmopathy from hyperthyroidism, a discovery set of roughly 98 patients (43 ophthalmopathy, about 57 stable hyperthyroidism) was enrolled. Once sampling was done, hyperthyroidism patients were given methimazole at a starting dose of 30 mg daily, while ophthalmopathy patients were given high-dose intravenous methylprednisolone. In total, approximately 130 blood samples were TCR-sequenced: 43 ophthalmopathy, 75 hyperthyroidism and 17 hyperthyroidism-to-ophthalmopathy patients. The paper as a whole reports these results and caveats: No statistical method was used to set the sample size in advance, and the investigators knew which group each participant was assigned to. Most of the expanded thyroid clonotypes with a frequency above 0.001 were also detected in blood, and it was suggested that the thyroid immune response may be reflected by blood repertoires. The 13-signature model separated ophthalmopathy from stable hyperthyroidism with roughly 90% sensitivity and roughly 84% specificity in cross-validation, and 80%/75% in the test set. In validation, the model predicted ophthalmopathy progression with 70.59% sensitivity and approximately 72% specificity; 12 predicted patients were CT-confirmed with GO in a median of around 6 months.

For repertoire sequencing, the TCR beta CDR3 regions were amplified from RNA transcripts. The first round of RT-PCR was done with HTBI primers and the Qiagen OneStep RT-PCR kit, and was followed by a second round of multiplex PCR, then size selection and purification. The libraries underwent paired-end sequencing with 100 bp reads on an Illumina HiSeq2000. Turning to the authors' computational methods: SOAPnuke was used to process the reads, removing any read that contained adapters or uncalled bases, had a mean Phred below 15, or lacked an exact match to the constant primer or identifier. High-quality paired reads were merged with COPE v1.2.5. Each unique nucleotide sequence was defined as a clonotype, and clonotypes were aligned to IMGT TRB V, D and J references with MiTCR v1.1. The analysis was limited to V-J combinations with a frequency above 0.0001, which together covered 99.2% of repertoires. A TCR clonal expansion and chaos score per V-J combination was defined as the ratio of F50 clonal expansion to chaos observed in the TCRdist matrix. Welch's t-statistics and random forest were used to reduce features to over ten V-J combinations, which were fed into a naive Bayes classifier. Thyroid-blood repertoire similarity was quantified with the Morisita-Horn index. In-frame beta chains were kept once TCRdb had trimmed the public reads at Q25 with fastp and called clones with MiXCR. CDR3 protein duplicates are merged, each entry listing the most common genes and DNA. It is TCRdb's table, rather than the study itself, that gives the V and J calls and clone size. For this sample there are 400,000 or so distinct CDR3 sequences; approximately 18% appear just once. 2.4% of the sample belongs to the ten largest clones.

The cysteine opens and the phenylalanine closes a CDR3 of 15 amino acids. Only the CDR3 region is kept as DNA, spanning 45 bases read in frame from base 1. Trimming costs V 2 bases and J 2 bases, and their ends lie 13 bases apart. CDR1 and CDR2 are read off the germline V gene as MNHEY and SVGAGI. This clonotype was detected ten times or more. There is no known antigen for this receptor. The record has no base qualities; no much larger clone is one base away. Stable hyperthyroidism was defined as no progression to ophthalmopathy within 18 months of follow-up. Hyperthyroidism patients were newly diagnosed, were aged 18 to 65 years, and had a disease duration under 2 months. Anyone with other autoimmune diseases, uncontrolled infections, pregnancy or lactation was excluded from the study. Diagnosis was based on clinical symptoms, serum thyroxine, TRAb, thyroid ultrasound and orbital computed tomography. Using Ficoll-Paque density gradient centrifugation, PBMCs were isolated from about 9.2 ml of fresh peripheral blood. Total RNA was extracted with Trizol reagent and quality-checked on an Agilent 2100 Bioanalyzer.

The sequence was obtained from an adult woman with stable Graves' hyperthyroidism. What was sequenced was peripheral blood. The chain couples TRBV6-5 to TRBJ2-7, with TRBD2 tentatively as D gene (6 bases match). This receptor carries the CDR3 CASSYSRGRPYEQYF. The sequenced DNA is TGTGCCAGCAGTTACAGCAGAGGGAGGCCCTACGAGCAGTACTTC.